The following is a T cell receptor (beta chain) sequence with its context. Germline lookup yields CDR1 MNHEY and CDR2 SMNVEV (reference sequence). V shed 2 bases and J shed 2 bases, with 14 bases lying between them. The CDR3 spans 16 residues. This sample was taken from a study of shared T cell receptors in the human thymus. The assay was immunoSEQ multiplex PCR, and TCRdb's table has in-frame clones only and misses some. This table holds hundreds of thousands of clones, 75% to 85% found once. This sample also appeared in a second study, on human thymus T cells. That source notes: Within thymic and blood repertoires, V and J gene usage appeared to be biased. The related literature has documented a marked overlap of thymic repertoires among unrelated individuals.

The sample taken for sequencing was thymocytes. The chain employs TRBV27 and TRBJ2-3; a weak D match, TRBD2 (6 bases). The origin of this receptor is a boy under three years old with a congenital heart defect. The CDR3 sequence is CASSLGPGLNTDTQYF. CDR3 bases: TGTGCCAGCAGTTTAGGCCCTGGACTAAACACAGATACGCAGTATTTT.